This TCR beta chain was retrieved from a study of PD-1 blockade in classical Hodgkin lymphoma. On this clone itself: Its antigen remains unidentified.

The patients all showed relapse after autologous stem cell transplantation, while their brentuximab vedotin exposure varied. The method was immunoSEQ multiplex PCR; TCRdb's version includes in-frame clones alone and lacks a portion of them. In the table there are tens of thousands of clones, around 80% of which are singletons. General study points: Prior to therapy, complete responders displayed diversity much like that of newly diagnosed patients. A significant rise in TCR diversity was seen by C4D1 for CD4+ cells but not for CD8+ cells.

Sequencing used peripheral blood mononuclear cells (PBMCs), obtained at baseline. The receptor comes from a human donor with classical Hodgkin lymphoma.

CDR3 coding DNA: TGCGCCAGCAGCCGAGAGGACTCCTACAATGAGCAGTTCTTC. The encoded protein is CASSREDSYNEQFF. This sequence joins TRBV4-1 and TRBJ2-1; no firm D call. The germline V gene encodes CDR1 MGHRA and CDR2 YSYEKL. The germline V and J ends were trimmed by 4 bases and 0 bases, with 7 bases remaining between them. This CDR3 comprises 14 residues.